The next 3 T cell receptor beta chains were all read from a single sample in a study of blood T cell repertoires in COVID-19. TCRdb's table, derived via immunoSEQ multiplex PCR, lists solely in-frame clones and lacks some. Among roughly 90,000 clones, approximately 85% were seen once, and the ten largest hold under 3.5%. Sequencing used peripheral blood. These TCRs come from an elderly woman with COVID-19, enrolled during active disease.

The CDR3 coding sequence is TGTGCCAGCAGCTTGTATCGGAGTGGCGACGAAAAACTGTTTTTT. Translated, it gives CASSLYRSGDEKLFF. This chain uses TRBV5-6 with TRBJ1-4; D ambiguous. V was cut by 1 base and J by 8 bases, with 15 bases left in between. Looked up from germline, CDR1 is SGHDT and CDR2 is YYEEEE. CDR3 length equals 15 residues.

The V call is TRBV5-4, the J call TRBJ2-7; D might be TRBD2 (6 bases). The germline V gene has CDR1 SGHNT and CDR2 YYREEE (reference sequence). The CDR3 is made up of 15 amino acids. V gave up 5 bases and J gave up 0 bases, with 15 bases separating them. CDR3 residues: CASSPAGLRSYEQYF. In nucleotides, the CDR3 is TGTGCCAGCAGTCCAGCGGGCCTGCGCTCCTACGAGCAGTACTTC.

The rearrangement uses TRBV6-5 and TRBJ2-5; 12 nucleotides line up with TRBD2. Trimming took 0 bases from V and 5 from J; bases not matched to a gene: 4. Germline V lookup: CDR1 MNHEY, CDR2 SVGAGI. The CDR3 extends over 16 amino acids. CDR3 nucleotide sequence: TGTGCCAGCAGTTACTCGTGGACTAGCGGGGCGGAGACCCAGTACTTC. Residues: CASSYSWTSGAETQYF.